This T cell receptor beta chain was recovered during a study of OX40 agonist ivuxolimab in advanced cancers. Broader study findings: Low levels of normalized T-cell clonal expansion also appeared in some nonresponders. Dosing at 0.1 to 3.0 mg/kg was accompanied by clonal expansion of CD4+ and CD8+ blood T cells by week 6. Individuals who were partial responders at 0.1-3.0 mg/kg had clonal expansion that ranked among the lowest.

This clone was seen a single time. No antigen is known for it. V was cut by 4 bases and J by 8 bases, with 20 bases left in between. Germline V gene sequence: CDR1 LGHNA, CDR2 YNFKEQ. This CDR3 is 15 amino acids long. Profiled with immunoSEQ multiplex PCR; TCRdb holds only in-frame clones, not every one. This table has about 19,000 clones, 78% appearing once. This specimen consisted of CD4+ or CD8+ T cells sorted from blood, obtained in a trial of the OX40 agonist ivuxolimab. V gene TRBV4-2 combines with J gene TRBJ1-2, with D maybe TRBD1 (6 bases). The clonotype originates from an adult with an advanced solid tumor such as melanoma, head and neck, liver or kidney cancer. The CDR3 bases are TGTGCCAGCAGCCCCGTGGGGGGGGGCAAAGAGGGCTACACCTTC. It translates to CASSPVGGGKEGYTF.